This T cell receptor (beta chain) was identified in a study of T cell responses to AZD1222 COVID-19 vaccine. Findings and caveats of the study: Vaccine-associated CD4 TCRs spanned spike, dominant at 160-218 and 743-854. Donors in the cohort were predominantly white British and more often female, and clonal diversity was possibly underestimated. Targets within unmutated variant regions were reportedly found for nearly half of spike-specific TCRs.

Looked up from germline, CDR1 is SNHLY and CDR2 is FYNNEI. This CDR3 region has 14 residues. The V gene end was trimmed by 8 bases and the J gene end by 4 bases; junction bases not matched to a gene: 9. A note on this clone: The antigen remains undetermined.

Only in-frame clones appear in the TCRdb table, and some are missing; sequencing was by immunoSEQ multiplex PCR. The sample shows fewer than 200,000 clones, approximately 90% of them seen only once. Doses given second, at about 4 or about 12 weeks, were pooled. This sequence originates from an adult who received the AZD1222 COVID-19 vaccine. The sample in question was peripheral blood, obtained 28 days after the second AZD1222 dose. The V and J genes are TRBV2 and TRBJ1-1; the match to TRBD1 covers 8 bases. This CDR3 is CASRGQGSSTEAFF. The CDR3 DNA is TGTGCCAGCCGAGGACAGGGATCGAGCACTGAAGCTTTCTTT.